The 22 T cell receptor beta chains below all came from one sample that was sequenced in a study of OX40 agonist ivuxolimab in advanced cancers. The repertoire was sequenced with immunoSEQ multiplex PCR; TCRdb's copy has only in-frame clones and lacks some. The sample lists more than 60,000 clones, 90% to 95% occurring once. Here the sequenced sample was CD4+ or CD8+ T cells sorted from blood, taken in a trial of the OX40 agonist ivuxolimab. The receptors were sampled from an adult with an advanced solid tumor such as melanoma, head and neck, liver or kidney cancer.

J is TRBJ2-1 and V is TRBV15, with a possible D match to TRBD1 (5 bases). With 5 bases removed from V and 0 bases from J, the gap between germline ends came to 11 bases. Germline CDR1 reads LNHNV; CDR2 reads YYDKDF (reference sequence). This CDR3 comprises 15 residues. The CDR3 reads CATSPWQGSYNEQFF. In nucleotides, the CDR3 is TGTGCCACCAGCCCCTGGCAGGGCTCCTACAATGAGCAGTTCTTC.

This chain connects TRBV18 to TRBJ2-1; TRBD2 aligns across 7 bases. V trimming: 3 bases; J trimming: 10 bases; junction bases outside the gene matches: 3. The CDR3 contains 12 residues. Per germline, CDR1 KGHSH and CDR2 LQKENI. The CDR3 spells CASSPGTMEQFF. CDR3 coding DNA: TGTGCCAGCTCACCCGGGACTATGGAGCAGTTCTTC. The entire variable domain, with the rest obtained from reference TRBV18 and TRBJ2-1, is as follows: NAGVMQNPRHLVRRRGQEARLRCSPMKGHSHVYWYRQLPEEGLKFMVYLQKENIIDESGMPKERFSAEFPKEGPSILRIQQVVRGDSAAYFCASSPGTMEQFFGPGTRLTVL.

The chain has TRBV27 and TRBJ1-5, with 9 nucleotides matching TRBD1. This CDR3 spans 16 amino acids. V shed 8 bases and J 6 bases; nucleotides not matched to a gene: 14. Germline-derived CDR1 and CDR2 are MNHEY and SMNVEV (reference sequence). The CDR3 region is CASRNTGGAGFQPQHF. CDR3 DNA sequence: TGTGCCAGCCGTAACACAGGGGGCGCCGGTTTTCAGCCCCAGCATTTT.

This sequence joins TRBV7-9 and TRBJ2-7, with 8 bases that match TRBD1. Losses at the gene ends were 3 bases for V and 5 bases for J; bases not matched to a gene: 12. Germline V CDR1 and CDR2: SEHNR, FQNEAQ (reference sequence). CDR3 length: 16 amino acids. CDR3 loop: CASSFVGTGGLDEQYF. The CDR3 DNA sequence: TGTGCCAGCAGCTTCGTTGGAACAGGGGGATTGGACGAGCAGTACTTC.

The chain has TRBV11-3 and TRBJ2-7; unclear D gene. The V gene lost 7 bases and the J gene lost 3 bases, with 13 bases spanning the gap. The CDR3 has 13 amino acids. Germline V gene sequence: CDR1 SGHNT, CDR2 YENEEA. CDR3 coding DNA: TGTGCCAGCATCACAAGGGCAGGCTACGAGCAGTACTTC. Translation gives CASITRAGYEQYF.

V and J are TRBV9 and TRBJ1-2, with a weak D call TRBD1 (5 bases). V was trimmed by 2 bases and J by 2 bases, leaving 16 bases between them. CDR3 length: 16 residues. Germline values: CDR1 SGDLS, CDR2 YYNGEE. In DNA form, the CDR3 reads TGTGCCAGCAGCGTTCGTCCCAGGGAGGAGAACTATGGCTACACCTTC. Translation: CASSVRPREENYGYTF.

V gene TRBV11-2 combines with J gene TRBJ2-7, with D perhaps matching TRBD1 (5 bases). V was clipped by 3 bases and J by 3 bases, with 9 bases between them. Germline V lookup: CDR1 SGHAT, CDR2 FQNNGV. This CDR3 region has 13 residues. CDR3 nucleotides: TGTGCCAGCAGCTTTGGGCAGGGCTACGAGCAGTACTTC. Residues: CASSFGQGYEQYF.

The J gene is TRBJ2-7, the V gene TRBV7-9, with unresolved D. The ends were cut back, 5 bases at V and 5 bases at J, with 7 bases in the middle. This CDR3 contains 11 residues. CDR1 is SEHNR and CDR2 is FQNEAQ in the germline V gene (reference sequence). The CDR3 DNA reads as TGTGCCAGCAGCCCGGACCACGAGCAGTACTTC. This gives the protein CASSPDHEQYF.

V usage is TRBV18 and J usage is TRBJ2-1, with D possibly matching TRBD2 (6 bases). The germline V gene has CDR1 KGHSH and CDR2 LQKENI. V lost 0 bases, J lost 0 bases, and 21 bases lay in between. CDR3 length: 20 amino acids. In DNA form, the CDR3 reads TGTGCCAGCTCACCACCGTTGATCAAAAAGGCGGGGAGCTCCTACAATGAGCAGTTCTTC. Its protein is CASSPPLIKKAGSSYNEQFF.

The V call is TRBV9, the J call TRBJ2-5; a weak D match, TRBD1 (6 bases). Germline-derived CDR1 and CDR2 are SGDLS and YYNGEE. V lost 0 bases to trimming and J lost 4 bases, with 13 bases between them. The CDR3 spans 15 residues. The CDR3 coding sequence is TGTGCCAGCAGCGTAGGGGGGCCGGCAAGAGAGACCCAGTACTTC. Translation: CASSVGGPARETQYF.

This chain links TRBV6-1 with TRBJ1-2; 7 bases are shared with TRBD1. V dropped 7 bases and J dropped 6; count of bases not matched to a gene: 8. Germline V lookup: CDR1 MNHNS, CDR2 SASEGT. This CDR3 contains 13 residues. The CDR3 sequence is CASMRQGGHGYTF. The CDR3 bases are TGTGCCAGCATGAGACAGGGTGGCCATGGCTACACCTTC.

The chain has TRBV11-2 and TRBJ2-7; 7 bases line up with TRBD1. Germline CDR1 SGHAT, CDR2 FQNNGV. This CDR3 region has 14 residues. V gave up 5 bases and J gave up 0 bases; unmatched junction bases: 4. The CDR3, as DNA: TGTGCCAGCAGCGAAGGGGGCACCTCCTACGAGCAGTACTTC. Translating it yields CASSEGGTSYEQYF.

The J gene is TRBJ2-1, the V gene TRBV9; 9 bases agree with TRBD2. The CDR3 consists of 15 residues. Germline CDR1 and CDR2: SGDLS and YYNGEE. Trimming removed 0 bases from V and 4 bases from J; junction bases left unmatched: 2. CDR3 in DNA: TGTGCCAGCAGCGTAGTGCGGGGGGGATACAATGAGCAGTTCTTC. Translation gives CASSVVRGGYNEQFF.

The CDR3 nucleotides read TGTGCCAGCAGCCAGACTAGCGGAACAGATACGCAGTATTTT. Its translation: CASSQTSGTDTQYF. The chain is built from TRBV7-2 and TRBJ2-3; TRBD2 agrees at 9 bases. V lost 5 bases to trimming and J lost 3 bases; unmatched junction nucleotides: 3. Germline V gives CDR1 SGHTA, CDR2 FQGNSA. CDR3 length equals 14 residues.

The CDR3 bases are TGTGCCAGTAGTATCGGGGCGCCAACCTACGAGCAGTACTTC. It codes for CASSIGAPTYEQYF. The rearrangement joins TRBV19 to TRBJ2-7; either TRBD1 or TRBD2 may fit D (5 bases each). The CDR3 covers 14 residues. V was shortened by 3 bases and J by 2 bases, with 11 bases between the two germline ends. CDR1 and CDR2 (germline): LNHDA, SQIVND (reference sequence).

V is TRBV18 and J is TRBJ2-7, with 7 positions matching TRBD1. The CDR3 covers 13 residues. The germline V gene has CDR1 KGHSH and CDR2 LQKENI. J gave up 0 bases and V 5 bases, and 1 base lay outside the gene matches. CDR3 region: CASSGDSSYEQYF. CDR3 sequence (DNA): TGTGCCAGCTCAGGGGACAGCTCCTACGAGCAGTACTTC.

J is TRBJ2-1 and V is TRBV27, with 16 nucleotides matching TRBD2. The germline V gene has CDR1 MNHEY and CDR2 SMNVEV (reference sequence). V shed 3 bases and J 8 bases; nucleotides not matched to a gene: 1. This CDR3 region has 15 residues. CDR3 sequence reads: CASSLGTSGRDEQFF. The CDR3 DNA reads as TGTGCCAGCAGTTTGGGGACTAGCGGGAGGGATGAGCAGTTCTTC.

The V gene is TRBV4-3, the J gene TRBJ1-2; tentative D call: TRBD1 (5 bases). Germline values: CDR1 LGHNA, CDR2 YSLEER. This CDR3 spans 17 amino acids. V gave up 2 bases and J gave up 2 bases, with 18 bases separating them. The CDR3, as DNA: TGCGCCAGCAGCCAACGCGGGTCGGGGACCGGGAACTATGGCTACACCTTC. Its protein product is CASSQRGSGTGNYGYTF.

The chain joins TRBV30 to TRBJ2-7, with TRBD2 as a possible D gene (6 bases). Trimming removed 3 bases from V and 0 bases from J, with 15 bases in between. The CDR3 totals 15 residues. Germline CDR1 GTSNPN, CDR2 SVGIG (reference sequence). The CDR3 DNA reads as TGTGCCTGGAGAGACCCGGAGGGAAGCTCCTACGAGCAGTACTTC. This sequence encodes CAWRDPEGSSYEQYF.

The count of this clone is one. The chain recombines TRBV9 with TRBJ2-1; 8 positions match TRBD2. CDR3 length: 16 amino acids. V was clipped by 3 bases and J by 6 bases; unmatched bases: 11. Per the germline V gene, CDR1 is SGDLS and CDR2 is YYNGEE. The CDR3 sequence: CASSAKAGEIANEQFF. For the CDR3, the DNA is TGTGCCAGCAGCGCGAAAGCGGGAGAAATTGCCAATGAGCAGTTCTTC.

The chain combines TRBV27 with TRBJ1-2, with TRBD1 matching over 7 bases. The CDR3 sequence is 14 residues long. V lost 7 bases to trimming and J lost 2 bases; unmatched junction nucleotides: 7. Germline CDR1 reads MNHEY; CDR2 reads SMNVEV (reference sequence). CDR3 coding DNA: TGTGCCAGCACTCCCGCGGGACAGAACTATGGCTACACCTTC. This encodes CASTPAGQNYGYTF.

The rearrangement joins TRBV5-6 to TRBJ1-3, with no clear D. This CDR3 is built from 18 residues. Per the germline V gene, CDR1 is SGHDT and CDR2 is YYEEEE. Trimming pared 0 bases from V and 0 bases from J, leaving 16 bases between. The CDR3 protein is CASSLDFGEGSSGNTIYF. The CDR3, as DNA: TGTGCCAGCAGCTTGGATTTCGGCGAGGGAAGCTCTGGAAACACCATATATTTT.